A single sample is the source of the 8 T cell receptor beta chains below, sequenced in a study of blood T cell repertoires in COVID-19. Profiled with immunoSEQ multiplex PCR; TCRdb holds only in-frame clones, not every one. The repertoire includes about 400,000 clones, about 90% of them detected once, and less than 2% sits in the top ten. Sequences were obtained from PBMCs or T cells enriched from blood (not recorded which). Receptors were obtained from a woman aged 30 to 39 who had recovered from COVID-19.

The chain combines TRBV30 with TRBJ2-7; no clear D gene. This CDR3 has 12 amino acids. In germline, CDR1 is GTSNPN, CDR2 SVGIG (reference sequence). Trimming cost V 1 base and J 7 bases, with 11 bases left between them. The CDR3 reads CAWSGTSTEQYF. The CDR3 DNA follows: TGTGCCTGGAGTGGAACGTCGACAGAGCAGTACTTC.

This chain links TRBV11-2 with TRBJ2-3; the D is unclear. CDR3 length equals 15 residues. Trimming pared 4 bases from V and 2 bases from J, leaving 13 bases between. The germline V gene encodes CDR1 SGHAT and CDR2 FQNNGV. DNA of the CDR3: TGTGCCAGCAGCTCCGTAGAAGCCTCCACAGATACGCAGTATTTT. Protein product: CASSSVEASTDTQYF.

CDR3 sequence: CASSSYINYGYTF. CDR3 nucleotides: TGTGCCAGCAGTTCCTATATAAACTATGGCTACACCTTC. This chain joins TRBV12-3 or TRBV12-4 and TRBJ1-2; D not certain. V was shortened by 4 bases and J by 2 bases, with 8 bases between the two germline ends. This CDR3 has 13 amino acids.

The rearrangement uses TRBV30 and TRBJ1-4, with D possibly matching TRBD1 (5 bases). The germline V gene encodes CDR1 GTSNPN and CDR2 SVGIG (reference sequence). V was pared by 3 bases and J by 3 bases, with 11 bases between. The CDR3 length is 14 residues. The CDR3 loop reads CAWRARVANEKLFF. The CDR3 DNA sequence: TGTGCCTGGAGGGCCAGGGTGGCTAATGAAAAACTGTTTTTT.

This rearrangement joins TRBV6-6 to TRBJ2-1; 8 nucleotides match TRBD2. Germline V gene sequence: CDR1 MNHNY, CDR2 SVGAGI (reference sequence). CDR3 length: 15 residues. The J segment lost 5 bases and the V segment lost 6 bases, leaving 9 bases of the junction unmatched. CDR3 sequence reads: CASRKTGLVDNEQFF. The CDR3 DNA is TGTGCCAGCAGGAAAACGGGACTAGTGGACAATGAGCAGTTCTTC.

This sequence joins TRBV5-1 and TRBJ1-1; the D is unclear. The CDR3 loop spans 12 amino acids. Per germline, CDR1 SGHRS and CDR2 YFSETQ. V was cut by 6 bases and J by 4 bases, with 10 bases left in between. Here the CDR3 reads CASKERGTEAFF. CDR3 DNA sequence: TGCGCCAGCAAGGAGCGGGGCACTGAAGCTTTCTTT.

Only one count was recorded for this clone. The chain carries TRBV28 and TRBJ2-6; 8 bases align to TRBD2. Germline assignment: CDR1 MDHEN and CDR2 SYDVKM. V shed 8 bases, J shed 5 bases, and the junction held 14 bases outside the gene matches. This CDR3 spans 17 amino acids. The CDR3 nucleotides read TGTGCCAGCGTACGACGGGGGGGGTTCTTCAGGGCCAACGTCCTGACTTTC. It specifies CASVRRGGFFRANVLTF. The full variable domain, its missing parts supplied by reference TRBV28 and TRBJ2-6, is DVKVTQSSRYLVKRTGEKVFLECVQDMDHENMFWYRQDPGLGLRLIYFSYDVKMKEKGDIPEGYSVSREKKERFSLILESASTNQTSMYLCASVRRGGFFRANVLTFGAGSRLTVL.

The chain couples TRBV18 to TRBJ1-1; TRBD1 matches at 8 bases. Germline CDR1 is KGHSH and CDR2 is LQKENI. V trimming: 3 bases; J trimming: 4 bases; junction bases outside the gene matches: 4. The CDR3 length is 14 residues. This chain's CDR3 is CASSPGTGSTEAFF. DNA of the CDR3: TGTGCCAGCTCACCTGGGACAGGCTCCACTGAAGCTTTCTTT.